Shown below are 6 T cell receptor beta chains from a single sample sequenced in a study of cytomegalovirus exposure and HLA in healthy donors. Sequenced by immunoSEQ multiplex PCR; TCRdb stores in-frame clones only, minus some. The sample has over 110,000 clones, around 84% seen once. The sequenced material came from PBMCs. These receptors were obtained from a man between 18 and 35 years old in good health and CMV-seropositive.

V usage is TRBV29-1 and J usage is TRBJ1-1, with D unresolved. Germline CDR1 SQVTM, CDR2 ANQGSEA. The germline V and J ends were trimmed by 7 bases and 1 base, with 7 bases remaining between them. This CDR3 comprises 11 residues. As DNA, the CDR3 is TGCAGCGCCGCAGAGAACACTGAAGCTTTCTTT. This codes for CSAAENTEAFF.

This clone was seen a few times. This chain joins TRBV7-9 and TRBJ2-5; D gene ambiguous. Trimming cost V 8 bases and J 1 base, with 11 bases left between them. Germline V gives CDR1 SEHNR, CDR2 FQNEAQ (reference sequence). The CDR3 contains 13 residues. Here the CDR3 DNA reads TGTGCCAGCGGAGCCCCTGCCCAAGAGACCCAGTACTTC. As protein: CASGAPAQETQYF. Combining the CDR3 with reference TRBV7-9 and TRBJ2-5 gives the whole variable domain DTGVSQNPRHKITKRGQNVTFRCDPISEHNRLYWYRQTLGQGPEFLTYFQNEAQLEKSRLLSDRFSAERPKGSFSTLEIQRTEQGDSAMYLCASGAPAQETQYFGPGTRLLVL.

The chain couples TRBV19 to TRBJ1-1; tentatively, D is TRBD1 (6 bases). The V end was cut by 1 base, the J end by 0 bases, with 15 bases between. The germline V gene has CDR1 LNHDA and CDR2 SQIVND (reference sequence). The CDR3 consists of 17 residues. The CDR3 DNA sequence: TGTGCCAGTAGTATAGCCCCTGGACAGTCCATGAACACTGAAGCTTTCTTT. Amino acids: CASSIAPGQSMNTEAFF.

The chain has TRBV5-4 and TRBJ2-5, with 14 bases aligning to TRBD2. After removal of 4 bases from V and 5 bases from J, the junction contained 4 bases not matched to a gene. The germline gives CDR1 SGHNT, CDR2 YYREEE (reference sequence). The CDR3 extends over 15 amino acids. CDR3 in DNA: TGTGCCAGCAGCCGACTAGCGGGGGGGCTCGAGACCCAGTACTTC. It yields the protein CASSRLAGGLETQYF.

The chain employs TRBV6-1 and TRBJ2-7, with 9 bases lining up with TRBD1. This CDR3 is built from 16 residues. Germline-derived CDR1 and CDR2 are MNHNS and SASEGT. With V trimmed by 4 bases and J by 2 bases, 9 bases remained unmatched. The CDR3 nucleotides read TGTGCCAGCAGTGTCAGCACGGACAGGGGAACCTACGAGCAGTACTTC. Its protein is CASSVSTDRGTYEQYF.

The V and J genes are TRBV7-3 and TRBJ1-1, with unresolved D. Per the germline V gene, CDR1 is SGHTA and CDR2 is FQGTGA. This CDR3 has 13 residues. The V end lost 2 bases, the J end lost 4 bases, and 8 bases lay between the germline ends. The CDR3 loop is CASSLLGSTEAFF. The CDR3 DNA reads as TGTGCCAGCAGCTTACTGGGGAGCACTGAAGCTTTCTTT.